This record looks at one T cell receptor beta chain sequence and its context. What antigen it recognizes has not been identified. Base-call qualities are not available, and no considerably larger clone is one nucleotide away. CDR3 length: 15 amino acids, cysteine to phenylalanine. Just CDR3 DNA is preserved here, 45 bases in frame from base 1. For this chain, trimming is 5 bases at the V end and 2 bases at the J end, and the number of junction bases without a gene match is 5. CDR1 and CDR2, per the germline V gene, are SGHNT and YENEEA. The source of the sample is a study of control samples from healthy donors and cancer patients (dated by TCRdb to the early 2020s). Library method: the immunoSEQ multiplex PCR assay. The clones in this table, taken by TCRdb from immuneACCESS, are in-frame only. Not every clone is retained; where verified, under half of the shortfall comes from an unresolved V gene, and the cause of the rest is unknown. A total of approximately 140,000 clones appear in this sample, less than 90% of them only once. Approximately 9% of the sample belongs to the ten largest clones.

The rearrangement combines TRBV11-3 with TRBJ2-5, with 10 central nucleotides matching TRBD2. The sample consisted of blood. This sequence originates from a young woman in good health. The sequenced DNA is TGTGCCAGCAGCCCCGGACTAGCGGAACAAGAGACCCAGTACTTC. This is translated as CASSPGLAEQETQYF. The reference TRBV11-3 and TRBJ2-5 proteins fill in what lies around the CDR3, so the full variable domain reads EAGVVQSPRYKIIEKKQPVAFWCNPISGHNTLYWYLQNLGQGPELLIRYENEEAVDDSQLPKDRFSAERLKGVDSTLKIQPAELGDSAVYLCASSPGLAEQETQYFGPGTRLLVL.